This T cell receptor (beta chain) was obtained from a study of blood T cell repertoires in COVID-19. The V end was cut by 5 bases, the J end by 0 bases, with 14 bases between. Germline V gene lookup returns CDR1 LGHDT and CDR2 YNNKEL (reference sequence). This CDR3 contains 16 residues. Profiling relied on immunoSEQ multiplex PCR, and the TCRdb table lists in-frame clones only, not all of them. The repertoire holds 300,000 to 500,000 clones, with over 75% as singletons. The clonotype comes from a woman in her 30s with acute COVID-19. The chain combines TRBV3-1 (or the pseudogene TRBV3-2) with TRBJ2-1; D call uncertain. The specimen was PBMCs or T cells enriched from blood (not recorded which). Written as DNA, the CDR3 is TGTGCCAGCAGCTACTCCGACACAAGCTCCTACAATGAGCAGTTCTTC. Its protein product is CASSYSDTSSYNEQFF.